The 2 T cell receptor beta chains given below trace back to one sample, sequenced in a study of blood T cell repertoires in COVID-19. Profiled with immunoSEQ multiplex PCR; TCRdb holds only in-frame clones, not every one. The top ten clones hold over 2% of a sample with roughly 260,000 clones, approximately 86% of them seen once. The specimen was PBMCs or T cells enriched from blood (not recorded which). These receptors were obtained from a woman aged 18 to 35 who had recovered from COVID-19.

This clone was found once. V is TRBV5-1 and J is TRBJ1-1; D possibly corresponds to TRBD1 (6 bases). This CDR3 spans 14 amino acids. CDR1 and CDR2 (germline): SGHRS, YFSETQ. The V and J ends lost 3 bases and 1 base respectively, with 10 bases between them. The CDR3 here is CASSSRGENTEAFF. DNA of the CDR3: TGCGCCAGCAGCTCCAGGGGCGAGAACACTGAAGCTTTCTTT.

V gene TRBV2 combines with J gene TRBJ1-5; D possibly corresponds to TRBD1 (5 bases). This CDR3 has 14 residues. Germline V gene sequence: CDR1 SNHLY, CDR2 FYNNEI. Trimming left V 5 bases short and J 4 bases short, with 12 bases between. This CDR3 is CASSFAGRNQPQHF. In DNA, the CDR3 is TGTGCCAGCAGTTTTGCAGGGAGGAATCAGCCCCAGCATTTT.